This T cell receptor beta chain was sequenced during a study of T and B cells in COVID-19 patients. Looking at the study overall: In the active-infection cohort, about 90% of the roughly 20 patients had comorbidities linked to unfavorable COVID-19 outcome.

The length of the CDR3 is 11 residues. Germline V gene sequence: CDR1 SGHTA, CDR2 FQGNSA. Between the trimmed V and J ends, which lost 3 bases and 4 bases, there was a span of 4 bases. TRB rearrangements were amplified by multiplex PCR with BIOMED2 TRB-A/B primers. TCRdb passed the multiplex PCR reads through MiXCR, listing each CDR3 protein once. The table includes approximately 18,000 distinct CDR3 sequences, 28% detected once. Blood genomic DNA input for TRB amplification was about 250-550 ng. The receptor's source is a human donor who had recovered from COVID-19. The chain carries TRBV7-2 and TRBJ2-7; D gene uncertain. Sequencing was carried out using blood. CDR3 DNA: TGTGCCAGCAGCTTCGAGTACGAGCAGTACTTC. Translation: CASSFEYEQYF.